Listed here are 19 T cell receptor beta chains from one sample, sequenced in a study of post-analysis software for immune sequencing data. Antigens for these TCRs are unknown. Findings of the study overall: Higher frequency in patients than in controls was seen for about five TRBV segments, with TRBV5-6, TRBV5-1 and TRBV20-1 among them.

Unique molecular identifiers were carried by the TCR beta cDNA libraries. Via MiXCR, TCRdb re-called the PCR reads, giving one row per CDR3 protein. The sample lists 740,000 or so distinct CDR3 sequences, about 53% occurring once. Sequenced sample: blood. All receptors derive from a girl under 18 with multiple sclerosis.

This chain uses TRBV15 with TRBJ1-5; D gene ambiguous. V lost 0 bases and J lost 1, with 13 bases in between. Germline V gene data show CDR1 as LNHNV and CDR2 as YYDKDF (reference sequence). The CDR3 spans 17 residues. CDR3 sequence: CATSRDLRTESNQPQHF. The CDR3 bases are TGTGCCACCAGCAGAGATCTCCGGACGGAGAGCAATCAGCCCCAGCATTTT.

This clonotype was seen a few times. The genes are TRBV20-1 and TRBJ2-5; D is perhaps TRBD2 (6 bases). V was trimmed by 2 bases and J by 5 bases, leaving 18 bases between them. The CDR3 has 15 amino acids. CDR1 is DFQATT, CDR2 SNEGSKA, per germline (reference sequence). CDR3 in amino acids: CSARNPLAIYETQYF. The CDR3, as DNA: TGCAGTGCTAGAAACCCACTAGCTATCTATGAGACCCAGTACTTC.

This chain uses TRBV7-9 with TRBJ2-1, with 7 bases aligning to TRBD2. Matching the DNA end better, TRBJ2-7 makes the J call doubtful. In germline, CDR1 is SEHNR, CDR2 FQNEAQ (reference sequence). This CDR3 contains 14 residues. The CDR3 sequence is CASVPRGGVYEQYF. CDR3 sequence (DNA): TGTGCCAGCGTCCCACGCGGGGGTGTCTACGAGCAGTACTTC.

The chain combines TRBV12-3 or TRBV12-4 with TRBJ1-2, with D tentatively TRBD1 (6 bases). V was clipped by 7 bases and J by 8 bases, with 20 bases between them. This CDR3 comprises 14 residues. Here the CDR3 reads CASTSTGLPGGYTF. DNA for the CDR3: TGTGCCAGCACCTCGACAGGACTCCCGGGGGGCTACACCTTC.

The chain is built from TRBV10-3 and TRBJ2-5, with 10 bases matching TRBD2. The CDR3 has 16 residues. Germline V gives CDR1 ENHRY, CDR2 SYGVKD. Trimming took 10 bases from V and 4 from J; bases not matched to a gene: 15. CDR3 sequence: CATGERTSGTGETQYF. The CDR3 DNA reads as TGTGCCACCGGGGAGAGGACTAGCGGAACGGGAGAGACCCAGTACTTC.

This chain joins TRBV28 and TRBJ2-5; possibly TRBD2 for D (6 bases). The CDR3 has 12 residues. V was shortened by 5 bases and J by 11 bases, with 15 bases between the two germline ends. Germline CDR1 is MDHEN and CDR2 is SYDVKM. This CDR3 reads CASSTRPGEQYF. Written as DNA, the CDR3 is TGTGCCAGCAGTACACGACCGGGGGAGCAGTACTTC.

The chain uses TRBV20-1 and TRBJ2-1, with TRBD2 identical over 10 bases. V dropped 4 bases and J dropped 7; count of bases not matched to a gene: 10. The CDR3 loop spans 15 amino acids. Germline values: CDR1 DFQATT, CDR2 SNEGSKA (reference sequence). CDR3 sequence: CSAIVVAGGTNEQFF. CDR3 in DNA: TGCAGTGCTATAGTGGTAGCGGGGGGAACAAATGAGCAGTTCTTC.

The count of this clonotype is one. The rearrangement joins TRBV6-2 or TRBV6-3 to TRBJ2-7; the D gene could be TRBD1 or TRBD2 (6 bases each). V gave up 5 bases and J gave up 4 bases, with 18 bases separating them. Germline lookup yields CDR1 MNHEY and CDR2 SVGEGT. This CDR3 has 15 amino acids. CDR3 coding DNA: TGTGCCAGCAGTGCAGACAGGCTAAGCGGGTACGAGCAGTACTTC. Translating gives CASSADRLSGYEQYF.

CDR3 sequence: CASSLNRLAGYNEQFF. DNA of the CDR3: TGTGCCAGCAGCTTGAACCGGCTAGCGGGTTACAATGAGCAGTTCTTC. The V and J genes are TRBV5-5 and TRBJ2-1; 8 bases map to TRBD2. The germline CDR1 and CDR2 sequences are SGHKS and YYEKEE (reference sequence). This CDR3 has 16 residues. V trimming: 1 base; J trimming: 4 bases; junction bases outside the gene matches: 7.

This clonotype was counted only a few times. This chain links TRBV6-5 with TRBJ1-6; possibly TRBD1 for D (5 bases). The CDR3 contains 16 residues. V lost 5 bases to trimming and J lost 5 bases, with 16 bases between them. Germline CDR1 reads MNHEY; CDR2 reads SVGAGI. CDR3 coding DNA: TGTGCCAGCAGTACACTGGGGGGTCGGAATAATTCACCCCTCCACTTT. It is translated as CASSTLGGRNNSPLHF.

V is TRBV5-1 and J is TRBJ2-5, with 9 bases matching TRBD2. V was clipped by 4 bases and J by 2 bases; unmatched bases: 12. The CDR3 has 17 residues. Germline V lookup: CDR1 SGHRS, CDR2 YFSETQ. The CDR3 reads CASSHGDLSGGQETQYF. The CDR3 region has the DNA TGCGCCAGCAGCCATGGAGATCTTAGCGGGGGACAAGAGACCCAGTACTTC.

This sequence joins TRBV6-6 and TRBJ2-5; D gene uncertain. V was shortened by 6 bases and J by 3 bases, with 14 bases between the two germline ends. The CDR3 sequence is 14 residues long. Germline V gene sequence: CDR1 MNHNY, CDR2 SVGAGI (reference sequence). The CDR3 nucleotides are TGTGCCAGCAGCTCTTTCCGGGCCGAAGAGACCCAGTACTTC. Translated: CASSSFRAEETQYF.

This clonotype was detected only a few times. The chain joins TRBV6-6 to TRBJ2-5; D gene ambiguous. The germline V gene encodes CDR1 MNHNY and CDR2 SVGAGI (reference sequence). The CDR3 consists of 13 residues. The ends were cut back, 2 bases at V and 4 bases at J, with 8 bases in the middle. The CDR3, as DNA: TGTGCCAGCAGTTACCCTAAGATAGAGACCCAGTACTTC. The encoded protein is CASSYPKIETQYF.

This clonotype was recorded a few times. This rearrangement joins TRBV25-1 to TRBJ2-1, with 15 bases fitting TRBD2. V trimming: 4 bases; J trimming: 8 bases; junction bases outside the gene matches: 3. CDR1 MGHDK and CDR2 SYGVNS come from the germline V gene. The CDR3 runs 15 residues. The CDR3 nucleotides read TGTGCCAGCAGTGGGACTAGCGGGGGGGCGGATGAGCAGTTCTTC. Protein: CASSGTSGGADEQFF.

The chain is built from TRBV12-3 or TRBV12-4 and TRBJ2-5, with 15 bases lining up with TRBD2. There are 17 residues in the CDR3. The V gene end was trimmed by 4 bases and the J gene end by 5 bases; junction bases not matched to a gene: 8. CDR3 sequence (DNA): TGTGCCAGCAGTTCTTGGACTAGCGGGAGGGCCCTGGAGACCCAGTACTTC. Translation gives CASSSWTSGRALETQYF.

This clonotype was seen only a few times. The chain joins TRBV29-1 to TRBJ2-5; 11 bases line up with TRBD2. The DNA end lines up better with TRBJ2-7; the J call may be wrong. Germline values: CDR1 SQVTM, CDR2 ANQGSEA. The CDR3 has 13 amino acids. The CDR3 DNA reads TGCAGCGTTGTGGGGACTAGCGGAATCGAGCAGTACTTC. This codes for CSVVGTSGIEQYF.

The sample holds a few counts of this clonotype. This rearrangement joins TRBV5-1 to TRBJ2-5; D is possibly TRBD1 (6 bases). The CDR3 length is 11 residues. Germline loops: CDR1 SGHRS, CDR2 YFSETQ. V lost 6 bases, J lost 5 bases, and 8 bases lay in between. The CDR3, as DNA: TGCGCCAGCACCACAGGGGAGACCCAGTACTTC. Its protein product is CASTTGETQYF.

The gene calls are TRBV12-3 or TRBV12-4 and TRBJ2-7, with D hard to call. CDR3 length: 12 residues. The V and J ends lost 6 bases and 4 bases respectively, with 10 bases between them. CDR3 DNA: TGTGCCAGCAGGCCAGACTTATACGAGCAGTACTTC. As protein: CASRPDLYEQYF.

The genes are TRBV4-1 and TRBJ1-6; D is uncertain. The CDR3 covers 16 residues. Trimming left V 1 base short and J 0 bases short, with 7 bases between. Germline CDR1 MGHRA, CDR2 YSYEKL. CDR3 amino acids: CASSQVLSSYNSPLHF. CDR3 bases: TGCGCCAGCAGCCAAGTTCTTAGCTCCTATAATTCACCCCTCCACTTT.